These 28 T cell receptor beta chains came from one sample sequenced in a study of CD8+ T cells in alopecia areata. Treatment described: oral pan-JAK inhibitor, 5-10 mg twice daily. Extracted RNA was reverse transcribed into cDNA, the sequencing template. The table came from immunoSEQ multiplex PCR; TCRdb's copy has only in-frame clones and leaves some out. The sample gives 150,000 to 200,000 clones, under 80% of which show up once; about 1.3% is in the top ten. Sequences were derived from CD4+ T cells sorted from blood, sampled at approximately week 50, from a patient treated with tofacitinib. These receptors originate from a human donor with alopecia areata.

The chain couples TRBV30 to TRBJ2-7; TRBD1 matches 9 bases. J gave up 9 bases and V 3 bases, and 12 bases lay outside the gene matches. This CDR3 is built from 14 residues. Germline V gene sequence: CDR1 GTSNPN, CDR2 SVGIG (reference sequence). CDR3 in DNA: TGTGCCTGGAGAAAGTACCAGGACAGGGGTGTGCAGTACTTC. It specifies CAWRKYQDRGVQYF.

The chain uses TRBV30 and TRBJ1-6, with 9 bases lining up with TRBD1. CDR1 is GTSNPN, CDR2 SVGIG, per germline (reference sequence). There are 14 residues in the CDR3. V lost 1 base, J lost 10 bases, and 5 bases stayed unmatched. CDR3 protein: CAWSAGTGSSPLHF. The CDR3 coding sequence is TGTGCCTGGAGTGCCGGGACAGGGTCATCACCCCTCCACTTT.

The V gene is TRBV2, the J gene TRBJ1-2; D is unclear. Germline V gives CDR1 SNHLY, CDR2 FYNNEI. This CDR3 contains 13 residues. Trimming removed 5 bases at V and 9 bases at J, with 16 bases between. As DNA, the CDR3 is TGTGCCAGCAGTCCCCCGGGGTTTTTGCGCTACACCTTC. This encodes CASSPPGFLRYTF.

As regards this clone: An end of the junction does not agree with germline; a read error may underlie this. V is TRBV29-1 and J is TRBJ1-2; tentatively, D is TRBD1 (6 bases). Germline CDR1 reads SQVTM; CDR2 reads ANQGSEA. The length of the CDR3 is 13 residues. The CDR3 DNA reads TGCAGCGTTAAAGATCCGGGGGCGTCTGGCTACACCTTC. Translated: CSVKDPGASGYTF. Drawing the rest from reference TRBV29-1 and TRBJ1-2, the complete variable domain is SAVISQKPSRDICQRGTSLTIQCQVDSQVTMMFWYRQQPGQSLTLIATANQGSEATYESGFVIDKFPISRPNLTFSTLTVSNMSPEDSSIYLCSVKDPGASGYTFGSGTRLTVV.

The rearrangement uses TRBV5-6 and TRBJ2-7; the D is unclear. With 0 bases removed from V and 3 bases from J, the gap between germline ends came to 10 bases. CDR3 length: 14 amino acids. CDR1 and CDR2 (germline): SGHDT, YYEEEE. CDR3 region: CASSLGSGGYEQYF. Written as DNA, the CDR3 is TGTGCCAGCAGCTTGGGTAGTGGCGGCTACGAGCAGTACTTC.

The chain employs TRBV30 and TRBJ1-2, with 8 positions matching TRBD1. This CDR3 comprises 13 residues. The ends lost 0 bases at V and 8 bases at J; junction bases unmatched: 5. Germline V gene sequence: CDR1 GTSNPN, CDR2 SVGIG (reference sequence). The CDR3 sequence: CAWSVLGDRGYTF. In DNA, the CDR3 is TGTGCCTGGAGTGTACTAGGGGACAGGGGCTACACCTTC. The full variable domain, rest sourced from reference TRBV30 and TRBJ1-2, is SQTIHQWPATLVQPVGSPLSLECTVEGTSNPNLYWYRQAAGRGLQLLFYSVGIGQISSEVPQNLSASRPQDRQFILSSKKLLLSDSGFYLCAWSVLGDRGYTFGSGTRLTVV.

The chain joins TRBV4-3 to TRBJ2-5; no definite D call. Germline CDR1 is LGHNA and CDR2 is YSLEER. Trimming took 4 bases from V and 4 from J, leaving 10 bases between them. This CDR3 has 13 residues. The CDR3 DNA follows: TGCGCCAGCAGCCGAGGAGTTGGAGAGACCCAGTACTTC. This sequence encodes CASSRGVGETQYF.

The chain couples TRBV25-1 to TRBJ1-1, with 7 bases that match TRBD1. V shed 1 base, J shed 2 bases, and the junction held 10 bases outside the gene matches. CDR1 is MGHDK, CDR2 SYGVNS, per germline. This CDR3 contains 17 residues. The CDR3 DNA follows: TGTGCCAGCAGTGAATCCACGGGACAGCCGCTCAACACTGAAGCTTTCTTT. Protein sequence: CASSESTGQPLNTEAFF.

The chain combines TRBV29-1 with TRBJ2-3, with 10 bases fitting TRBD1. Germline CDR1 SQVTM, CDR2 ANQGSEA. CDR3 length: 13 amino acids. V lost 7 bases and J lost 3; bases outside the gene matches: 4. The CDR3 sequence: CSATGGATDTQYF. The CDR3 region has the DNA TGCAGCGCGACAGGGGGCGCGACAGATACGCAGTATTTT.

This clone was found a few times. An end of the junction differs from the germline gene, which may be a read error. The chain recombines TRBV29-1 with TRBJ1-2, with no clear D. Germline V gene lookup returns CDR1 SQVTM and CDR2 ANQGSEA. The CDR3 is 11 amino acids. The CDR3 sequence: CSVRESNGYTF. CDR3 DNA sequence: TGCAGCGTAAGGGAATCCAATGGTTACACCTTC.

The V call is TRBV5-1, the J call TRBJ2-5; the D is unclear. The germline gives CDR1 SGHRS, CDR2 YFSETQ. The CDR3 spans 11 residues. V was cut by 5 bases and J by 5 bases, with 7 bases left in between. As DNA, the CDR3 is TGCGCCAGCAGGCTTAAGGAGACCCAGTACTTC. Its translation is CASRLKETQYF.

Concerning this clone: Mismatch with germline at one junction end may stem from a read error. Here the CDR3 reads CASTLTQGVSPF. The CDR3 DNA sequence: TGTGCCAGCACCCTAACCCAGGGAGTTAGCCCTTTT. The rearrangement uses TRBV6-7 and TRBJ1-5; perhaps TRBD1 as D (5 bases). TRBV6-7 counts as an open reading frame of uncertain function. The CDR3 loop spans 12 amino acids.

In DNA, the CDR3 is TGTGCCAGCAGCACACGGGACAGATCTAACTATGGCTACACCTTC. This sequence encodes CASSTRDRSNYGYTF. The chain employs TRBV5-4 and TRBJ1-2; 7 bases line up with TRBD1. The germline V gene encodes CDR1 SGHNT and CDR2 YYREEE (reference sequence). J lost 0 bases, V lost 4 bases, and 6 bases had no gene match. CDR3 length equals 15 residues. Combining the CDR3 with reference TRBV5-4 and TRBJ1-2 gives the whole variable domain ETGVTQSPTHLIKTRGQQVTLRCSSQSGHNTVSWYQQALGQGPQFIFQYYREEENGRGNFPPRFSGLQFPNYSSELNVNALELDDSALYLCASSTRDRSNYGYTFGSGTRLTVV.

This clone was picked up one time. This sequence joins TRBV18 and TRBJ2-4; D might be TRBD2 (6 bases). CDR1 KGHSH and CDR2 LQKENI come from the germline V gene. V lost 9 bases and J 7 bases, leaving 10 bases between the germline ends. The CDR3 is made up of 11 amino acids. As DNA, the CDR3 is TGTGCCAGTTCCCGGGGGAACATTCAGTACTTC. Translated, it gives CASSRGNIQYF.

The chain recombines TRBV29-1 with TRBJ1-2; D remains ambiguous. CDR1 and CDR2 from the germline V gene are SQVTM and ANQGSEA. V was shortened by 0 bases and J by 4 bases, with 9 bases between the two germline ends. There are 13 residues in the CDR3. Written as DNA, the CDR3 is TGCAGCGTTGAAGATCCCACTGGCTATGGCTACACCTTC. Amino acids: CSVEDPTGYGYTF. Full variable domain (rest looked up from reference TRBV29-1 and TRBJ1-2): SAVISQKPSRDICQRGTSLTIQCQVDSQVTMMFWYRQQPGQSLTLIATANQGSEATYESGFVIDKFPISRPNLTFSTLTVSNMSPEDSSIYLCSVEDPTGYGYTFGSGTRLTVV.

This chain connects TRBV2 to TRBJ2-2, with D maybe TRBD2 (5 bases). The CDR3 spans 16 residues. Deletions cut 3 bases from V and 0 bases from J, with 11 bases between. CDR1 SNHLY and CDR2 FYNNEI come from the germline V gene. Here the CDR3 DNA reads TGTGCCAGCAGTGATTTGGGAGCTGCGAACACCGGGGAGCTGTTTTTT. Its translation is CASSDLGAANTGELFF.

J is TRBJ1-4 and V is TRBV29-1; D is ambiguous. The CDR3 loop spans 12 amino acids. Germline CDR1 reads SQVTM; CDR2 reads ANQGSEA. With 4 bases removed from V and 7 bases from J, the gap between germline ends came to 10 bases. The CDR3 loop is CSVGHLTEKLFF. The CDR3 DNA is TGCAGCGTTGGACACCTAACTGAAAAACTGTTTTTT.

This chain uses TRBV30 with TRBJ2-3; D remains ambiguous. V lost 3 bases and J 2 bases, leaving 12 bases between the germline ends. Germline lookup yields CDR1 GTSNPN and CDR2 SVGIG (reference sequence). CDR3 length: 14 residues. This chain's CDR3 is CAWRRRQNTDTQYF. As DNA, the CDR3 is TGTGCCTGGAGACGCAGACAAAACACAGATACGCAGTATTTT. The full variable domain, completed using reference TRBV30 and TRBJ2-3, is SQTIHQWPATLVQPVGSPLSLECTVEGTSNPNLYWYRQAAGRGLQLLFYSVGIGQISSEVPQNLSASRPQDRQFILSSKKLLLSDSGFYLCAWRRRQNTDTQYFGPGTRLTVL.

The rearrangement uses TRBV5-6 and TRBJ2-5, with D hard to call. This CDR3 spans 15 amino acids. Germline CDR1 is SGHDT and CDR2 is YYEEEE. V was cut by 4 bases and J by 3 bases, with 16 bases left in between. The CDR3, as DNA: TGTGCCAGCAGCGTTGGTCCCAGGTCGGAAGAGACCCAGTACTTC. Protein sequence: CASSVGPRSEETQYF.

The chain combines TRBV6-5 with TRBJ2-2; D may be TRBD1 (5 bases). V lost 5 bases and J lost 7, with 11 bases in between. Germline loops: CDR1 MNHEY, CDR2 SVGAGI. This CDR3 region has 13 residues. The CDR3 nucleotides are TGTGCCAGCAGTCAGGGATACGGCGGGGAGCTGTTTTTT. Translation gives CASSQGYGGELFF.

In this sample, this clone turned up a few times. The V call is TRBV2, the J call TRBJ1-2; D is possibly TRBD1 (6 bases). Trimming took off 4 bases at V and 8 bases at J, with 17 bases between the two ends. Per germline, CDR1 SNHLY and CDR2 FYNNEI. The CDR3 has 14 amino acids. CDR3 nucleotide sequence: TGTGCCAGCAGTGCGTCGACAGGACTGGGAGGCTACACCTTC. Its protein is CASSASTGLGGYTF.

The chain joins TRBV27 to TRBJ2-1; D remains unclear. V gave up 1 base and J gave up 0 bases, with 7 bases separating them. This CDR3 comprises 15 residues. The germline V gene has CDR1 MNHEY and CDR2 SMNVEV (reference sequence). The CDR3 loop is CASSLFPLSYNEQFF. As DNA, the CDR3 is TGTGCCAGCAGTTTATTTCCTCTCTCCTACAATGAGCAGTTCTTC.

This clone was observed a handful of times. Here the CDR3 DNA reads TGTGCCAGCAAACTTGGAGGGCCCGGGGAGCTGTTTTTT. It codes for CASKLGGPGELFF. The chain carries TRBV6-5 and TRBJ2-2, with D maybe TRBD2 (6 bases). CDR1 is MNHEY, CDR2 SVGAGI, per germline. The CDR3 is 13 residues long. The V and J ends lost 7 bases and 6 bases respectively, with 12 bases between them.

The DNA of the CDR3 is TGTGCCAGCTCACCTCCGCAAGGGGTCTATGGCTACACCTTC. It is translated as CASSPPQGVYGYTF. The rearrangement joins TRBV18 to TRBJ1-2; a weak D match, TRBD1 (5 bases). Germline lookup yields CDR1 KGHSH and CDR2 LQKENI. The V and J ends lost 3 bases and 4 bases respectively, with 12 bases between them. This CDR3 is 14 amino acids long.

The CDR3 protein is CASSQGERTEAFF. The CDR3 nucleotides read TGCGCCAGCAGCCAAGGTGAGCGCACTGAAGCTTTCTTT. The rearrangement uses TRBV4-3 and TRBJ1-1; unclear D gene. CDR3 size: 13 residues. The V gene lost 1 base and the J gene lost 4 bases, with 7 bases spanning the gap. Germline loops: CDR1 LGHNA, CDR2 YSLEER.

This chain's CDR3 is CASSQDVGYGYTF. In nucleotides, the CDR3 is TGTGCCAGCAGCCAAGATGTGGGGTATGGCTACACCTTC. This chain connects TRBV14 to TRBJ1-2; no firm D call. The CDR3 contains 13 residues. Germline V gene lookup returns CDR1 SGHDN and CDR2 FVKESK. The V end lost 0 bases, the J end lost 5 bases, and 7 bases lay between the germline ends.

As concerns this clone: Other nucleotide sequences in the sample specify the same CDR3. The CDR3: CASSSRGASNQPQHF. The DNA for the CDR3 is TGTGCCAGCAGCTCTAGGGGGGCCAGCAATCAGCCCCAGCATTTT. The chain recombines TRBV5-6 with TRBJ1-5, with D tentatively TRBD1 (6 bases). Trimming took off 3 bases at V and 1 base at J, with 11 bases between the two ends. This CDR3 has 15 amino acids. Germline CDR1 reads SGHDT; CDR2 reads YYEEEE.

Only a few counts were recorded for this clone. This sequence joins TRBV7-3 and TRBJ2-2, with 9 bases that match TRBD1. The length of the CDR3 is 16 residues. CDR1 and CDR2 (germline): SGHTA, FQGTGA. Losses at the gene ends were 5 bases for V and 5 bases for J; bases not matched to a gene: 9. This chain's CDR3 is CASSLDRGTATGELFF. Written as DNA, the CDR3 is TGTGCCAGCAGCCTGGACAGGGGAACGGCGACCGGGGAGCTGTTTTTT.